The entry below gives a single T cell receptor beta chain sequence along with its context. This sample is part of a study of PD-L1 blockade in urothelial cancer. Time point described: peripheral blood 6 weeks after treatment start. The CDR3 consists of 15 residues. The J segment lost 2 bases and the V segment lost 5 bases, leaving 5 bases of the junction unmatched. Germline V gene lookup returns CDR1 MNHEY and CDR2 SVGAGI. Sequencing was performed with immunoSEQ multiplex PCR; in TCRdb, only in-frame clones are kept and a portion is missing. The sample contains about 50,000 clones, over 75% of which appear only once.

This TCR was sampled from a man aged 45-65 years with urothelial cancer. Here the sequenced sample was PBMCs, taken around atezolizumab (anti-PD-L1) treatment. This chain links TRBV6-5 with TRBJ2-3, with 9 bases identical to TRBD2. The CDR3, as DNA: TGTGCCAGCAGTATGACTAGCGGATCCACAGATACGCAGTATTTT. It yields the protein CASSMTSGSTDTQYF.